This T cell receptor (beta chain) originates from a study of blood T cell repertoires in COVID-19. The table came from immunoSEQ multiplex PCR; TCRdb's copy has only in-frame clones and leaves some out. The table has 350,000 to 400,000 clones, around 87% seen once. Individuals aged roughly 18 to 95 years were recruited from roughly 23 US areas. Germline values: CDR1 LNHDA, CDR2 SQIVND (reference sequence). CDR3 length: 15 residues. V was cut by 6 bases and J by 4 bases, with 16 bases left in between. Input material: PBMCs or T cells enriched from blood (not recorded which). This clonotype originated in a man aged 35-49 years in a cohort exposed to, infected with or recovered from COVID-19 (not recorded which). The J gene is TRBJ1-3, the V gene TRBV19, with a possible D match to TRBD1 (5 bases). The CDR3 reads CASRLLQGGGNTIYF. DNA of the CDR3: TGTGCCAGTAGACTTCTTCAGGGAGGCGGAAACACCATATATTTT.